The 17 T cell receptor beta chains given below trace back to one sample, sequenced in a study of breast tumors, draining lymph nodes, adjacent tissues (dated by TCRdb to 2016 to 2017). To prepare the library, multiplex PCR was applied. The run used an Illumina HiSeq 2000. The public reads were run again by TCRdb, first through fastp at Q25 and then through MiXCR, and only productive beta chains were kept. Rows matching on CDR3 protein sequence are summarized as one entry with the most common DNA and genes. The sample table shows some 100,000 distinct CDR3 sequences, and 20% to 25% are seen once. The ten largest account for over 1% of the sample. Lymph node samples were obtained from the axillary draining lymph nodes of breast cancer patients. Sample: axillary lymph node tissue. These receptors came from a female donor with breast cancer. Some clones in this sample may be carry-over from other donors' samples.

This clonotype was observed a single time. The chain recombines TRBV3-1 with TRBJ2-2, with 11 nucleotides matching TRBD1. The length of the CDR3 is 14 residues. The V gene's germline CDR1 is LGHDT and CDR2 YNNKEL (reference sequence). J was trimmed by 7 bases and V by 5 bases; bases with no gene match: 3. This CDR3 reads CASSRTGGNGELFF. The CDR3 DNA reads as TGTGCCAGCAGCAGGACAGGGGGCAACGGGGAGCTGTTTTTT. The full variable domain, with the rest looked up from reference TRBV3-1 and TRBJ2-2, is DTAVSQTPKYLVTQMGNDKSIKCEQNLGHDTMYWYKQDSKKFLKIMFSYNNKELIINETVPNRFSPKSPDKAHLNLHINSLELGDSAVYFCASSRTGGNGELFFGEGSRLTVL.

This clonotype was recorded at least ten times. The chain has TRBV4-1 and TRBJ2-3, with D unresolved. Per germline, CDR1 MGHRA and CDR2 YSYEKL. The CDR3 consists of 14 residues. With 2 bases removed from V and 0 bases from J, the gap between germline ends came to 6 bases. The CDR3: CASSQHASTDTQYF. In DNA, the CDR3 is TGCGCCAGCAGCCAACACGCGAGCACAGATACGCAGTATTTT.

This clonotype was observed at least ten times. The CDR3 DNA follows: TGTGCCAGCAGAGAGACAGGGGGCGGCAATCAGCCCCAGCATTTT. Its translation: CASRETGGGNQPQHF. The chain employs TRBV12-3 or TRBV12-4 and TRBJ1-5, with 10 bases fitting TRBD1. Trimming removed 6 bases from V and 2 bases from J; junction bases left unmatched: 4. The CDR3 loop spans 15 amino acids.

The chain links TRBV4-1 to TRBJ2-1; 13 bases fit TRBD2. This CDR3 contains 17 residues. Germline V gene data show CDR1 as MGHRA and CDR2 as YSYEKL. Germline trimming cut 2 bases from V and 5 bases from J; bases unmatched to any gene: 6. The CDR3 protein is CASSQPPGTSGNNEQFF. DNA for the CDR3: TGCGCCAGCAGCCAACCCCCCGGGACTAGCGGGAACAATGAGCAGTTCTTC.

This clonotype was detected ten times or more. The gene calls are TRBV5-6 and TRBJ2-1; the match to TRBD2 covers 14 bases. After removal of 3 bases from V and 8 bases from J, the junction contained 4 bases not matched to a gene. The length of the CDR3 is 15 residues. Germline values: CDR1 SGHDT, CDR2 YYEEEE. CDR3 protein: CASSSRTSGRHEQFF. In DNA, the CDR3 is TGTGCCAGCAGCTCCCGGACTAGCGGGAGGCATGAGCAGTTCTTC.

This clonotype was seen many times. The rearrangement uses TRBV4-2 and TRBJ2-7; D is undetermined. The CDR3 runs to 14 residues. The V and J ends lost 0 bases and 2 bases respectively, with 8 bases between them. CDR1 LGHNA and CDR2 YNFKEQ come from the germline V gene. The chain's CDR3 is CASSQEWGPYEQYF. CDR3 DNA: TGTGCCAGCAGCCAAGAGTGGGGTCCCTACGAGCAGTACTTC.

About this clonotype itself: A much larger clone lies a single base off, so this may be a read error. V and J are TRBV6-5 and TRBJ1-5; perhaps TRBD1 as D (6 bases). The germline gives CDR1 MNHEY, CDR2 SVGAGI. This CDR3 is built from 18 residues. V was pared by 4 bases and J by 4 bases, with 23 bases between. CDR3 sequence (DNA): TGTGCCAGCAGTTTAGGGACACCGGGTATCGCGGTAAATCAGCCCCAGCATTTT. This translates into CASSLGTPGIAVNQPQHF.

This clonotype was picked up many times. V is TRBV20-1 and J is TRBJ1-4; 7 nucleotides agree with TRBD1. The CDR3 spans 12 residues. Germline V gene sequence: CDR1 DFQATT, CDR2 SNEGSKA (reference sequence). This chain's CDR3 is CIGGRRDEKLFF. The CDR3 DNA sequence: TGCATAGGGGGCAGGCGAGATGAAAAACTGTTTTTT.

This clonotype came up many times. This chain joins TRBV2 and TRBJ1-5, with 7 bases matching TRBD1. Trimming cost V 1 base and J 3 bases; bases outside gene matches: 3. CDR3 size: 15 residues. Germline loops: CDR1 SNHLY, CDR2 FYNNEI. Written as DNA, the CDR3 is TGTGCCAGCAGTGAAGAGGGACAGAACAATCAGCCCCAGCATTTT. It is translated as CASSEEGQNNQPQHF.

The V call is TRBV5-1, the J call TRBJ1-4; D is uncertain. CDR1 and CDR2 from the germline V gene are SGHRS and YFSETQ. With 0 bases removed from V and 0 bases from J, the gap between germline ends came to 9 bases. The CDR3 has 16 residues. CDR3 nucleotide sequence: TGCGCCAGCAGCTTGGAGGCCGGGGCAACTAATGAAAAACTGTTTTTT. The encoded protein is CASSLEAGATNEKLFF.

This clonotype has just a few counts. V and J are TRBV6-2 or TRBV6-3 and TRBJ2-2; TRBD2 agrees at 9 bases. In germline, CDR1 is MNHEY, CDR2 SVGEGT. V lost 0 bases, J lost 4 bases, and 6 bases stayed unmatched. This CDR3 is built from 17 residues. The CDR3 bases are TGTGCCAGCAGTTACTCGAAACAGCGGGGGGTCACCGGGGAGCTGTTTTTT. It specifies CASSYSKQRGVTGELFF.

Ten or more counts support this clonotype. The chain uses TRBV6-6 and TRBJ2-3; tentatively, D is TRBD1 or TRBD2 (5 bases each). There are 14 residues in the CDR3. The germline V gene has CDR1 MNHNY and CDR2 SVGAGI (reference sequence). V dropped 2 bases and J dropped 4 bases, with 10 bases sitting between them. CDR3 in amino acids: CASSYRQGADTQYF. CDR3 coding DNA: TGTGCCAGCAGTTACAGGCAGGGAGCAGATACGCAGTATTTT.

With respect to this clonotype: Just one base apart from a much larger clone, this may be a read error. The genes are TRBV5-1 and TRBJ2-5; 10 positions match TRBD2. V was clipped by 0 bases and J by 4 bases; unmatched bases: 12. This CDR3 spans 18 amino acids. CDR1 and CDR2 from the germline V gene are SGHRS and YFSETQ. This CDR3 reads CASSLAASGSCWGETQYF. In DNA, the CDR3 is TGCGCCAGCAGCTTGGCCGCTAGCGGGAGTTGTTGGGGAGAGACCCAGTACTTC.

Notes on this clonotype: A much larger clone differs by one base, so this may be a read error. CDR3 residues: CASGQVSGRQNYNEQFF. The CDR3, as DNA: TGTGCCAGCGGCCAAGTGAGCGGGAGGCAAAATTACAATGAGCAGTTCTTC. The rearrangement links TRBV4-2 to TRBJ2-1; 9 bases are shared with TRBD2. The CDR3 runs 17 residues. Germline CDR1 is LGHNA and CDR2 is YNFKEQ.

The sample holds many counts of this clonotype. The chain recombines TRBV5-6 with TRBJ2-7; no reliable D call. The CDR3 has 14 amino acids. CDR1 is SGHDT and CDR2 is YYEEEE in the germline V gene. The V end lost 1 base, the J end lost 3 bases, and 11 bases lay between the germline ends. DNA of the CDR3: TGTGCCAGCAGCTTGAGCGCAGTCAGCTACGAGCAGTACTTC. Amino acid sequence: CASSLSAVSYEQYF. Using reference TRBV5-6 and TRBJ2-7 for the parts outside the CDR3, the full variable domain is DAGVTQSPTHLIKTRGQQVTLRCSPKSGHDTVSWYQQALGQGPQFIFQYYEEEERQRGNFPDRFSGHQFPNYSSELNVNALLLGDSALYLCASSLSAVSYEQYFGPGTRLTVT.

This clonotype was seen at least ten times. V and J are TRBV19 and TRBJ1-3; D gene uncertain. The germline V gene has CDR1 LNHDA and CDR2 SQIVND (reference sequence). The CDR3 runs to 17 residues. V lost 5 bases, J lost 0 bases, and 17 bases lay in between. The CDR3, as DNA: TGTGCCAGTAGTTTCGGGTGGACGGGAATCTCTGGAAACACCATATATTTT. Protein sequence: CASSFGWTGISGNTIYF.

This clonotype was counted many times. This sequence joins TRBV5-6 and TRBJ1-4, with 8 nucleotides matching TRBD1. Germline V CDR1 and CDR2: SGHDT, YYEEEE. The CDR3 spans 13 residues. V was clipped by 4 bases and J by 11 bases; unmatched bases: 7. For the CDR3, the DNA is TGTGCCAGCAGCCTGAACACAGGGGGGAAACTGTTTTTT. This sequence encodes CASSLNTGGKLFF.